The present T cell receptor beta chain was sequenced within a study of cytomegalovirus exposure and HLA in healthy donors (dated by TCRdb to 2016 to 2017). Turning to the overall study: An earlier analysis of about 560 of the donors reported 276 Gb of sequence data and 90 million to 120 million unique TCR beta sequences obtained from around 170 million T cells. An early release that covered about 600 HLA-typed donors contained about 300 gigabases of sequencing data and tens of millions of unique TCR sequences. HLA typing included class I and class II loci at four-digit resolution. Across approximately 400 genotyped donors of the cohort, an average of approximately 200,000 unique TCR beta nucleotide sequences per donor were sequenced, and roughly a sixth of those sequences were non-productive. Donor age, sex, ethnicity and CMV serostatus were collected together with the repertoire data. The study was designed to test whether signatures of past pathogen exposure could be identified by cataloging public T cell receptors. Along with the approximately 620-subject first cohort, a separate validation cohort of over 90 different subjects was used. The T cell repertoires of about 700 subjects were profiled by immunosequencing and related to cytomegalovirus serostatus. The study combined high-throughput TCR immunosequencing, statistical association of individual TCRs with disease status, and machine learning to predict cytomegalovirus infection status. Rather than using new phenotypic data, the later analysis identified candidate immune exposures from TCR beta sequences and from how often those sequences occurred across donors. Every repertoire in the discovery cohort had been generated on one and the same sequencing platform. An earlier analysis of several hundred of the donors applied high-throughput TCR beta sequencing to assess whether each TCR beta V gene segment acted as functional or pseudogenic. Because of strong linkage in the cohort, four to six DR-DQ haplotypes were treated as single units for association and clustering. In a later analysis, previously published TCR beta repertoires from hundreds of donors were re-analyzed and high-resolution HLA genotyping was added so that TCR occurrence patterns could be studied. Typing coverage varied by locus: about 620-640 donors for A, B, C, DRB1 and DQB1; roughly 520 for DQA1; around 570 for DPA1; 450 to 480 for DPB1. A later genetic analysis took genome-wide SNP genotypes for about 55% of the roughly 700 donors and used that subset as a discovery cohort. The genetic ancestry cluster associated with self-reported Caucasian donors included about 81% of the 398 genotyped donors. What the authors observed across the whole study: Most TCR sequences were observed very rarely across donors, whereas some public TCRs were present in many individuals. When HLA alleles, especially DR and DQ, strongly co-occurred, attributing TCR associations to individual alleles was difficult. CMV serostatus was the only immune exposure information available for the cohort. Because some donors lacked HLA typing at each locus, the association tests relied only on the typed subset. A later genetic analysis associated a missense DCLRE1C variant with V-gene and J-gene trimming of TCR beta chains, and an independent cohort replicated the association. In a later analysis, 15,000 to 20,000 TCR beta sequences were associated with specific HLA alleles at a false discovery rate of 0.05. The study gave a list of under 200 TCR beta chains associated with cytomegalovirus. Most CMV-associated TCR beta chains appeared to be HLA-restricted in a later analysis, and the HLA associations seemed to be driven largely by CMV exposure. Compared with equally common non-associated chains, HLA-associated TCR beta chains in a later analysis were more clonally expanded and had lower generation probabilities. According to a later analysis, parvovirus B19, influenza, CMV and Epstein-Barr virus appeared linked to several top co-occurrence clusters. The sequencing pipeline was judged likely to have produced a cluster of highly shared sequence variants as a technical artifact. Some IMGT-functional V segments, including TRBV6-2 and TRBV6-3, could not be distinguished by the 87-base-pair reads and were therefore excluded. Broadly in line with IMGT annotations, most TCR beta V segments showed up in productive rearrangements about 90% or about 30% of the time in an earlier analysis of around 600 of the donors. Correlated functional status among segregating V segments might reflect linkage disequilibrium, but an unknown experimental factor could not be ruled out. The authors suggested that the approach could potentially be extended to other disease states and immunological phenotypes. According to a later analysis, TCR association rates differed among HLA loci, with DRB1 alleles showing the most associated TCRs and HLA-C alleles showing the fewest. Roughly uniform sequencing depth across donors was assumed in presence/absence analyses, although this assumption may not hold. Because counts were too low, roughly 16 rarely observed V segments, including chromosome 9 orphons, were excluded from the earlier analysis of several hundred of the donors. This cohort had only TCR beta chains sequenced, and the lack of alpha or paired-chain data limited which features could be detected. A further reported finding was that TCR beta sequences accurately predicted the HLA-A and HLA-B alleles for most subjects in the first cohort. In both the original and validation cohorts, the classifier was reported to diagnose cytomegalovirus status with high specificity and sensitivity. Three of the identified cytomegalovirus-associated TCR beta chains were confirmed in vitro to be specific for cytomegalovirus antigens. A later genetic analysis reported fewer N-insertions in productive TCRs among donors in an Asian-associated ancestry cluster than the roughly 650-donor mean.

The method behind the library was the immunoSEQ multiplex PCR assay. The multiplex PCR relied on a mix of 60 forward primers for TCR Vbeta segments and 13 reverse primers for TCR Jbeta segments. The CDR3 region of rearranged TCR beta genes was amplified from genomic DNA by a multiplex PCR assay. Amplified TCR beta libraries were sequenced as 87-base-pair reads on the Illumina HiSeq System. Turning to the authors' computational methods: A later analysis tallied some 79 million unique TCR beta chains across the 640 or so repertoires, and some 10 million of those chains were shared by two or more donors. Raw reads were error-corrected and collapsed into unique sequences with a nearest-neighbor algorithm that merged closely related sequences to remove PCR and sequencing errors. CDR3 sequences were aligned to IMGT reference sequences to assign V, D and J gene segments. For a sequence to be retained, at least a six-nucleotide match to both a V gene segment and a J gene segment was required. Rearrangements were classified as productive when the CDR3 lacked stop codons and remained in frame with V and J, and all other rearrangements were classified as non-productive. Following IMGT convention, CDR3 was defined as the stretch from the second conserved V-encoded cysteine up to the conserved J-encoded phenylalanine. In an earlier analysis of around 600 of the donors, sequences lacking an unambiguous match to a single V gene segment were excluded. In an earlier analysis of around 600 of the donors, V segments were called functional above 56.7% productive rearrangements and were called segregating when the between-donor standard deviation exceeded 5%. A statistical classification framework was built for diagnosing cytomegalovirus status from the catalog of TCR beta chain sequences. A later analysis assigned V and J genes by comparing TCR nucleotide sequences with IMGT/GENE-DB human TR gene sequences. The TCRdist pipeline was used in a later analysis to assign CDR3 sequences and most-parsimonious VDJ recombination scenarios. In a later analysis, each TCR beta chain was defined by its CDR3 amino acid sequence together with its V-gene family, and reads lacking a unique V-gene family were excluded. To address suspected cross-contamination and a sequencing artifact, a later analysis removed approximately 590 highly shared, low-generation-probability nucleotide sequences. For each public chain, a later analysis derived a clonal expansion index from normalized ranks of inferred template counts within each repertoire. A later analysis computed generation probabilities with a VDJ recombination model fitted to out-of-frame rearrangements, and checked the results against IGoR. Hypergeometric tests were used in a later analysis to score TCR-TCR, TCR-HLA and TCR-CMV co-occurrence, with a repertoire-size bias correction applied to the TCR pairs. False discovery rates were estimated in a later analysis by permuting HLA or CMV assignments 20 times. In a later analysis, co-occurring TCRs were grouped with DBSCAN, and TCRdist sequence similarity was added when clustering was performed within HLA-allele-positive subsets. Co-occurrence clustering excluded repertoires with fewer than 30,000 or more than 120,000 public chains, plus five with anomalous nucleotide sharing. The table comes from immuneACCESS by way of TCRdb, which keeps in-frame sequences with V and J called. Part of the clones is missing from these tables; in studies checked, under half for an unresolved V gene and the rest for unknown reasons. V and J calls and clone size are given by that table; D and trimming were obtained from the DNA. Across this sample there are roughly 170,000 clones, with 77% seen only once. The ten biggest clones cover 1.4% of the sample.

The cohort was made up of about 670 healthy bone marrow donors. At the time of sampling, every cohort member was nominally healthy, though immune exposures that went unrecorded were likely present. The donor tested CMV seropositive, placing the donor among the 289 seropositive members of the cohort. A peripheral blood sample was collected from each donor, and TCR beta sequencing was performed on peripheral blood mononuclear cells. The Qiagen DNeasy Blood Extraction Kit was used to extract genomic DNA from the blood cell samples. V is shortened by 1 base, J by 0 bases, and the region joining them spans 7 bases. CDR1 and CDR2, looked up from the germline V gene, are MGHRA and YSYEKL. Including the terminal cysteine and phenylalanine, the CDR3 comprises 14 residues. The CDR3 DNA has 42 bases and is translated from base 1. As concerns this clone: No antigen is known for it. No base quality information exists; no much larger clone differs at one position.

The receptor's source is a woman aged 30 to 39 in good health and CMV-seropositive. The rearranged segments are TRBV4-1 and TRBJ2-7; the D gene cannot be resolved reliably. Specimen: PBMCs. The CDR3 protein: CASSQVTVSYEQYF. At the DNA level, the sequence is TGCGCCAGCAGCCAAGTCACAGTCTCCTACGAGCAGTACTTC.